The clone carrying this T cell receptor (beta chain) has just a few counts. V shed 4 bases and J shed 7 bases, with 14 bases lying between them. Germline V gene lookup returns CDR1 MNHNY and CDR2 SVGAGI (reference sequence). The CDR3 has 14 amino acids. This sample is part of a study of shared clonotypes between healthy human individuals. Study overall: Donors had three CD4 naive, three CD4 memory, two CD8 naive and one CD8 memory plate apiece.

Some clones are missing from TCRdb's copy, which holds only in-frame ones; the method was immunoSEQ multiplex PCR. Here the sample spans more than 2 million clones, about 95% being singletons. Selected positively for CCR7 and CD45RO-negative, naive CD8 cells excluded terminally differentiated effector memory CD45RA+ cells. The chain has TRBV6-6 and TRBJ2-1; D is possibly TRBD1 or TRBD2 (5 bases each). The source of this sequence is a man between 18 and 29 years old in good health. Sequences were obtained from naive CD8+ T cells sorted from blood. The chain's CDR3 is CASSLAGAENEQFF. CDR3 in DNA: TGTGCCAGCAGTTTGGCCGGGGCGGAGAATGAGCAGTTCTTC.